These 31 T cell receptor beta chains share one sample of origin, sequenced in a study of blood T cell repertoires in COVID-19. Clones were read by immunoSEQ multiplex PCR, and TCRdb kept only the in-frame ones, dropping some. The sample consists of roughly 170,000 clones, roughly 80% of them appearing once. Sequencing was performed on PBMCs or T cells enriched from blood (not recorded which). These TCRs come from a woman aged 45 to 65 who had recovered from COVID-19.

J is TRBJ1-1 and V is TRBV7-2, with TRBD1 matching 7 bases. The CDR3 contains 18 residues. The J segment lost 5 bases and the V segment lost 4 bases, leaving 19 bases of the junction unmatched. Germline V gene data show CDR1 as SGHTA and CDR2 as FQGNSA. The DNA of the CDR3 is TGTGCCAGCAGCTCCCCCAAGAGGGGTAGACAGGGACTTACTGAAGCTTTCTTT. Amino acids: CASSSPKRGRQGLTEAFF.

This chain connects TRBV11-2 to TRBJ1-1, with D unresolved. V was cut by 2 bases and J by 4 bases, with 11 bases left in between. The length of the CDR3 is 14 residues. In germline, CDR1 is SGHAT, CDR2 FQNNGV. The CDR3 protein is CASSLLLGSTEAFF. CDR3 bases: TGTGCCAGCAGCTTACTCCTAGGCTCCACTGAAGCTTTCTTT.

CDR3 amino acids: CASTNQLAGGFNEQFF. As DNA, the CDR3 is TGTGCCAGCACCAACCAACTAGCGGGAGGGTTTAATGAGCAGTTCTTC. The genes are TRBV9 and TRBJ2-1; 13 positions match TRBD2. This CDR3 is 16 amino acids long. The V and J ends lost 6 bases and 7 bases, in that order; junction bases with no gene match: 10. Germline CDR1 is SGDLS and CDR2 is YYNGEE.

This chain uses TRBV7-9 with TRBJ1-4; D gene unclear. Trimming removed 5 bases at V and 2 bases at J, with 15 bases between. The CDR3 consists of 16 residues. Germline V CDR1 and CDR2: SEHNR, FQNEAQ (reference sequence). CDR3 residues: CASSLTALATNEKLFF. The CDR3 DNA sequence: TGTGCCAGCAGCCTGACCGCACTAGCGACTAATGAAAAACTGTTTTTT.

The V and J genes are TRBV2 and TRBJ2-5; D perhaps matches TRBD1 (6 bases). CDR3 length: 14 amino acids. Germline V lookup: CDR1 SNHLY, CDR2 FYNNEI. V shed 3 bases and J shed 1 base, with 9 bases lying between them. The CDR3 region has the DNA TGTGCCAGCAGTGAGACAGGCTTCCAAGAGACCCAGTACTTC. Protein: CASSETGFQETQYF.

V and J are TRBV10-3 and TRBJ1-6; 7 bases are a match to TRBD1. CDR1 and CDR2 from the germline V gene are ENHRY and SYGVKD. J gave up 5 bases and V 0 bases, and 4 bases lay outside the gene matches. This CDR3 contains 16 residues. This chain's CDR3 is CAISESPGQNNSPLHF. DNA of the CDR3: TGTGCCATCAGTGAGTCACCGGGACAGAATAATTCACCCCTCCACTTT.

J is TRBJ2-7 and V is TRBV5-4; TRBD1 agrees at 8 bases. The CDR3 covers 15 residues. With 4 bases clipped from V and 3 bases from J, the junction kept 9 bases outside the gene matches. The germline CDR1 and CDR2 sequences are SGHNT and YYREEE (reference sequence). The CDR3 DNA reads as TGTGCCAGCAGCAAAACGATCGGACAGGGCTACGAGCAGTACGTC. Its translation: CASSKTIGQGYEQYV.

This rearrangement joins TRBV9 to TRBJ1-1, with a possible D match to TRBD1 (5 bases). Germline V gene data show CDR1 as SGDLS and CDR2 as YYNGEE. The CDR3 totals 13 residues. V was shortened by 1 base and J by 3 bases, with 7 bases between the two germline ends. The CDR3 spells CASSVQGYTEAFF. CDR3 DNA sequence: TGTGCCAGCAGCGTACAGGGCTACACTGAAGCTTTCTTT.

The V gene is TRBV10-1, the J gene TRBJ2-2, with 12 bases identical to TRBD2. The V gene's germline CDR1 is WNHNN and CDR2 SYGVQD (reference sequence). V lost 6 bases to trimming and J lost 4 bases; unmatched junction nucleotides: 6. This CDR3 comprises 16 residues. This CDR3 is CASSAGLAGGTGELFF. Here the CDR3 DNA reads TGCGCCAGCAGCGCGGGACTAGCGGGCGGCACCGGGGAGCTGTTTTTT.

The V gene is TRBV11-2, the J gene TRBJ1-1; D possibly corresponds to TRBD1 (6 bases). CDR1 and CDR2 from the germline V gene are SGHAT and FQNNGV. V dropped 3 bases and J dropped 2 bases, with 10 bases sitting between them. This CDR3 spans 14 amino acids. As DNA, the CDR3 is TGTGCCAGCAGCTTTCGGACAGTCAACACTGAAGCTTTCTTT. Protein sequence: CASSFRTVNTEAFF.

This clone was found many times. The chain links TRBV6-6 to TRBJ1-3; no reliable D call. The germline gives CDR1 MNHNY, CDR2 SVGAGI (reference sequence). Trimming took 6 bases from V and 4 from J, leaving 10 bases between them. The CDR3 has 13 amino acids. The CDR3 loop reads CASSLEIGNTIYF. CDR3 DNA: TGTGCCAGCAGCCTTGAGATCGGAAACACCATATATTTT.

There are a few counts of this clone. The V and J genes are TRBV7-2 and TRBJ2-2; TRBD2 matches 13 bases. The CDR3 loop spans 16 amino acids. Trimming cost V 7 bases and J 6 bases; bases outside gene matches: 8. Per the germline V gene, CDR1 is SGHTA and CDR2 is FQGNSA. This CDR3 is CASKLAGGPVSGELFF. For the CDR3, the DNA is TGTGCCAGCAAACTAGCGGGAGGGCCGGTTTCCGGGGAGCTGTTTTTT.

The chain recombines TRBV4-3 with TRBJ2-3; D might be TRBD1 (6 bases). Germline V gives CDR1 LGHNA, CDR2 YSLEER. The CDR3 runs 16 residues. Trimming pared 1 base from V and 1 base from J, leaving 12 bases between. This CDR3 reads CASSQVQGSGTDTQYF. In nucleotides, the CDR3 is TGCGCCAGCAGCCAAGTACAGGGATCGGGCACAGATACGCAGTATTTT.

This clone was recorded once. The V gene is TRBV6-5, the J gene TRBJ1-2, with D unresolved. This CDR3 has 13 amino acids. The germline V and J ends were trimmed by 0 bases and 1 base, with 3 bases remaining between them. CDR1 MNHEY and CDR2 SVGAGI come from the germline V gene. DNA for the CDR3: TGTGCCAGCAGTTACTCGAGTAACTATGGCTACACCTTC. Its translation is CASSYSSNYGYTF.

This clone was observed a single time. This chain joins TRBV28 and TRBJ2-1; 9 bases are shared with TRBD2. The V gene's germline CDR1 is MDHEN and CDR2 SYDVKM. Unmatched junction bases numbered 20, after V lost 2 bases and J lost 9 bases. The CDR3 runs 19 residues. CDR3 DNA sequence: TGTGCCAGCAGTTTACTTGTAAGCCGGCGGGGGGGCCGTGTGAGTGAGCAGTTCTTC. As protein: CASSLLVSRRGGRVSEQFF.

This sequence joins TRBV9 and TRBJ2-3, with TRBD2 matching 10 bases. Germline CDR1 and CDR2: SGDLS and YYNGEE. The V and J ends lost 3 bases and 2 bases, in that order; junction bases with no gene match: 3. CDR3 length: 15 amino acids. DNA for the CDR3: TGTGCCAGCAGCGAAGGACTAGCGGTCACAGATACGCAGTATTTT. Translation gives CASSEGLAVTDTQYF.

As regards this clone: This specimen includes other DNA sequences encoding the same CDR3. The CDR3 DNA reads TGTGCCAGCAGTGAACCCAGATATGGCTACACCTTC. This codes for CASSEPRYGYTF. This chain connects TRBV6-1 to TRBJ1-2; D unresolved. Trimming left V 2 bases short and J 5 bases short, with 6 bases between. Germline V gene lookup returns CDR1 MNHNS and CDR2 SASEGT. The CDR3 runs to 12 residues.

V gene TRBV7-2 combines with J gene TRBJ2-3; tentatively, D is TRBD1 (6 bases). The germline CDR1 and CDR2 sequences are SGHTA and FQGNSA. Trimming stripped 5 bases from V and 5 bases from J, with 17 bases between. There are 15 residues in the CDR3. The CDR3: CASSRRGGDRDTQYF. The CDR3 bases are TGTGCCAGCAGCCGGCGAGGGGGAGACAGAGATACGCAGTATTTT.

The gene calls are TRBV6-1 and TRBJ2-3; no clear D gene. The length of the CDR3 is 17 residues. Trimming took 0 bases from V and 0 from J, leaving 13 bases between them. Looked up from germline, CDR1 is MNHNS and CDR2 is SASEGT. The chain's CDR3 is CASSEAPPTLSTDTQYF. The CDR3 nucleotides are TGTGCCAGCAGTGAAGCACCACCCACCCTAAGCACAGATACGCAGTATTTT.

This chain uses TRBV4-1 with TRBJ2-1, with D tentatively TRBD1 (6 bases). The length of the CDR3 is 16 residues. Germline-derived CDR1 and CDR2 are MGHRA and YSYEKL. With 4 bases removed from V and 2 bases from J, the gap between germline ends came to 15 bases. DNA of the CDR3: TGCGCCAGCAGCCCAATTGGACAGAGGGCCTACAATGAGCAGTTCTTC. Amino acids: CASSPIGQRAYNEQFF.

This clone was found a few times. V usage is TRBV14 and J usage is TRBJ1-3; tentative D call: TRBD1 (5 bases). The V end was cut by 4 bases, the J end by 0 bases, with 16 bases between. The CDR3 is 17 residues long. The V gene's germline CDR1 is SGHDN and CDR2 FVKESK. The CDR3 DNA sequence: TGTGCCAGCAGCCGAGCTTACAGGCGGGGCTCTGGAAACACCATATATTTT. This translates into CASSRAYRRGSGNTIYF.

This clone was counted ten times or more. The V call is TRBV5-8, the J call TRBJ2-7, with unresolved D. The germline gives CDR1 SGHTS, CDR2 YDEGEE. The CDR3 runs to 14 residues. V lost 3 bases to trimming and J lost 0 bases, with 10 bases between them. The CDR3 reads CASSSRVSSYEQYV. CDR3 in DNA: TGTGCCAGCAGCTCACGGGTTAGCTCCTACGAGCAGTACGTC.

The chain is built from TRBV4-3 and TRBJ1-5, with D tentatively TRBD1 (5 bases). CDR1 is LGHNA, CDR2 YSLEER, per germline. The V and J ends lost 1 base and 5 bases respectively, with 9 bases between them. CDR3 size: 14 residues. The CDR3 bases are TGCGCCAGCAGCCAAGGGCAGGGTTATCAGCCCCAGCATTTT. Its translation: CASSQGQGYQPQHF.

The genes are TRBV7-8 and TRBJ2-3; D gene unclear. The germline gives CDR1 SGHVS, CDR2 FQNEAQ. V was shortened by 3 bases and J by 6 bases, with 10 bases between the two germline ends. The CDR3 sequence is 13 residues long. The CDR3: CASSFTFGDTQYF. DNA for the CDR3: TGTGCCAGCAGCTTTACGTTCGGGGATACGCAGTATTTT.

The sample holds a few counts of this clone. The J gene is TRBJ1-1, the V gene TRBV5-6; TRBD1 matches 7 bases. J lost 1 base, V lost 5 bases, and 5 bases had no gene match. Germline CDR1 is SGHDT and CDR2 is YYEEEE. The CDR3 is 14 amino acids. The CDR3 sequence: CASRSGQANTEAFF. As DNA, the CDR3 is TGTGCCAGCAGGTCTGGACAGGCGAACACTGAAGCTTTCTTT.

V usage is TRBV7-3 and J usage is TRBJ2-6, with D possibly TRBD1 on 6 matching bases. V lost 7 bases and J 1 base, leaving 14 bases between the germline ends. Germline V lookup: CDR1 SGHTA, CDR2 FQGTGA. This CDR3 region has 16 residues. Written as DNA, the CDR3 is TGTGCCAGCAACCCGACAGGACAATCTGGGGCCAACGTCCTGACTTTC. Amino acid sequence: CASNPTGQSGANVLTF.

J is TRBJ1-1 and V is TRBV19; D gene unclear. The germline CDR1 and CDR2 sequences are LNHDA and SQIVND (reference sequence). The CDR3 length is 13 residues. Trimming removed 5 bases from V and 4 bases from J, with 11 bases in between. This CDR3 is CASSLQRTTEAFF. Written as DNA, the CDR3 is TGTGCCAGTAGTCTACAGAGAACCACTGAAGCTTTCTTT. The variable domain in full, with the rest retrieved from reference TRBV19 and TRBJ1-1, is DGGITQSPKYLFRKEGQNVTLSCEQNLNHDAMYWYRQDPGQGLRLIYYSQIVNDFQKGDIAEGYSVSREKKESFPLTVTSAQKNPTAFYLCASSLQRTTEAFFGQGTRLTVV.

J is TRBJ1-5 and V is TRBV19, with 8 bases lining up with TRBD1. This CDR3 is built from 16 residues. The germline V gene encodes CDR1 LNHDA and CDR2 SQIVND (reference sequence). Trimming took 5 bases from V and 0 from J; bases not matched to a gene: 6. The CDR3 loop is CASSWTGPFSNQPQHF. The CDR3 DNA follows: TGTGCCAGTAGTTGGACAGGGCCCTTTAGCAATCAGCCCCAGCATTTT.

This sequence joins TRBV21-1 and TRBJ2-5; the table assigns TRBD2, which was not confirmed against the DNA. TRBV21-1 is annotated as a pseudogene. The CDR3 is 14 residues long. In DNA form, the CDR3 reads TGTGCCAGCAGCAAAGCTGCAGGCGGGGAGACCCAGTACTTC. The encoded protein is CASSKAAGGETQYF.

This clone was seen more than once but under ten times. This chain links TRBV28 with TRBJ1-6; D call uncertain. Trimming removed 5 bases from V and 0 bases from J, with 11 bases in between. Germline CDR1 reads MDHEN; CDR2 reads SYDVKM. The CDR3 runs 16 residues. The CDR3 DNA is TGTGCCAGCAGTCCCCGTTCCAGCTCCTATAATTCACCCCTCCACTTT. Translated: CASSPRSSSYNSPLHF. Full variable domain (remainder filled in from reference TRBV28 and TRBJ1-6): DVKVTQSSRYLVKRTGEKVFLECVQDMDHENMFWYRQDPGLGLRLIYFSYDVKMKEKGDIPEGYSVSREKKERFSLILESASTNQTSMYLCASSPRSSSYNSPLHFGNGTRLTVT.

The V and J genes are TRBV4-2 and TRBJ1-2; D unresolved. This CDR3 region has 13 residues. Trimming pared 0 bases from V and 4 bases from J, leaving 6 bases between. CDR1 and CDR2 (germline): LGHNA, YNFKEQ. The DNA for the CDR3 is TGTGCCAGCAGCCAAGATTCGGGCTATGGCTACACCTTC. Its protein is CASSQDSGYGYTF.